Below are 30 T cell receptor beta chains sequenced from a single sample in a study of T cells in Graves' hyperthyroidism and ophthalmopathy. Authors of the study amplified TCR beta CDR3 regions from RNA transcripts. The TCR CDR3 was amplified in a first-round RT-PCR using the HTBI primer set. Via MiXCR, TCRdb re-called the multiplex PCR reads, giving one row per CDR3 protein. The table includes about 640,000 distinct CDR3 sequences, around 21% detected once. What was sequenced was blood. The receptors were sampled from a man aged 25 to 40 with Graves' ophthalmopathy.

This chain links TRBV12-3 or TRBV12-4 with TRBJ1-5; no reliable D call. CDR3 size: 14 residues. Trimming stripped 2 bases from V and 3 bases from J, with 8 bases between. CDR3 bases: TGTGCCAGCAGTTTAAGGGCACACAATCAGCCCCAGCATTTT. Translation gives CASSLRAHNQPQHF.

This clonotype has ten or more counts. This sequence joins TRBV11-2 and TRBJ1-1; 7 bases are a match to TRBD1. The V gene end was trimmed by 4 bases and the J gene end by 4 bases; junction bases not matched to a gene: 9. The CDR3 runs to 15 residues. The V gene's germline CDR1 is SGHAT and CDR2 FQNNGV. CDR3 nucleotide sequence: TGTGCCAGCAGCTCCACGACAGGGTTGGCCACTGAAGCTTTCTTT. Protein product: CASSSTTGLATEAFF. Combining the CDR3 with reference TRBV11-2 and TRBJ1-1 gives the whole variable domain EAGVAQSPRYKIIEKRQSVAFWCNPISGHATLYWYQQILGQGPKLLIQFQNNGVVDDSQLPKDRFSAERLKGVDSTLKIQPAKLEDSAVYLCASSSTTGLATEAFFGQGTRLTVV.

This clonotype has just a few counts. This sequence joins TRBV28 and TRBJ2-7; 7 nucleotides match TRBD1. Germline V CDR1 and CDR2: MDHEN, SYDVKM. The CDR3 covers 13 residues. Germline trimming cut 8 bases from V and 3 bases from J; bases unmatched to any gene: 7. The CDR3 sequence is CASFGQALYEQYF. The CDR3 bases are TGTGCCAGCTTTGGACAGGCGCTCTACGAGCAGTACTTC.

The V call is TRBV29-1, the J call TRBJ1-3; D perhaps matches TRBD1 (6 bases). V was pared by 5 bases and J by 7 bases, with 24 bases between. The germline CDR1 and CDR2 sequences are SQVTM and ANQGSEA. This CDR3 has 16 amino acids. CDR3 sequence (DNA): TGCAGCGTTCACTCAGGGCTCCTTGGGGGACACAACACCATATATTTT. Its protein product is CSVHSGLLGGHNTIYF.

The rearrangement uses TRBV20-1 and TRBJ2-7, with D perhaps matching TRBD1 (6 bases). Trimming pared 3 bases from V and 5 bases from J, leaving 17 bases between. The CDR3 sequence is 14 residues long. Germline V gives CDR1 DFQATT, CDR2 SNEGSKA (reference sequence). The chain's CDR3 is CSARDLRTGHEQYF. The CDR3 nucleotides read TGCAGTGCTAGGGACCTACGCACAGGGCACGAGCAGTACTTC.

This chain connects TRBV6-1 to TRBJ2-3, with TRBD2 identical over 9 bases. The CDR3 extends over 16 amino acids. Germline CDR1 MNHNS, CDR2 SASEGT. J was trimmed by 0 bases and V by 5 bases; bases with no gene match: 6. CDR3 DNA sequence: TGTGCCAGCAGTCCCAGACTAGCGGATAGCACAGATACGCAGTATTTT. This encodes CASSPRLADSTDTQYF.

This clonotype was recorded a few times. V and J are TRBV27 and TRBJ2-2; D gene ambiguous. The germline CDR1 and CDR2 sequences are MNHEY and SMNVEV (reference sequence). V was pared by 7 bases and J by 3 bases, with 12 bases between. The CDR3 is made up of 14 amino acids. The CDR3 protein is CASTTSKDTGELFF. CDR3 nucleotides: TGTGCCAGCACGACGAGTAAGGACACCGGGGAGCTGTTTTTT.

The table lists this clonotype with a few counts. The rearrangement links TRBV7-3 to TRBJ2-2; TRBD2 aligns across 16 bases. The CDR3 covers 20 residues. The germline V gene encodes CDR1 SGHTA and CDR2 FQGTGA. Losses at the gene ends were 1 base for V and 6 bases for J; bases not matched to a gene: 11. The chain's CDR3 is CASSLIAPGLAGGPAGELFF. The CDR3 bases are TGTGCCAGCAGCTTAATCGCACCGGGACTAGCGGGAGGGCCGGCCGGGGAGCTGTTTTTT.

This clonotype came up many times. The chain uses TRBV7-2 and TRBJ2-5, with 8 bases aligning to TRBD2. Germline CDR1 SGHTA, CDR2 FQGNSA. With 8 bases clipped from V and 4 bases from J, the junction kept 12 bases outside the gene matches. This CDR3 region has 15 residues. CDR3 sequence (DNA): TGTGCCAGCGGGGCGGGAGGTCTCCGGGCAGAGACCCAGTACTTC. Protein: CASGAGGLRAETQYF.

This clonotype occurred a few times. The CDR3 DNA reads TGTGCCAGCAGTTCCGGGACTGAAGAGACCCAGTACTTC. It translates to CASSSGTEETQYF. The chain uses TRBV28 and TRBJ2-5; D is possibly TRBD2 (6 bases). CDR3 length equals 13 residues. Germline loops: CDR1 MDHEN, CDR2 SYDVKM. V lost 4 bases and J lost 3, with 9 bases in between.

This clonotype occurred a few times. V is TRBV28 and J is TRBJ1-4; 7 positions match TRBD1. The CDR3 runs 15 residues. The J segment lost 4 bases and the V segment lost 2 bases, leaving 4 bases of the junction unmatched. Germline V lookup: CDR1 MDHEN, CDR2 SYDVKM. CDR3 amino acids: CASSLLRDSNEKLFF. CDR3 DNA sequence: TGTGCCAGCAGTTTACTCCGGGACAGTAATGAAAAACTGTTTTTT.

For this clonotype: One end of the junction does not line up with germline, which may come from a read error. The chain employs TRBV20-1 and TRBJ1-3, with D unclear. This CDR3 spans 15 amino acids. CDR1 is DFQATT, CDR2 SNEGSKA, per germline (reference sequence). CDR3 nucleotides: TGCAGTGCTAGAGATCGGGAGACTCCTGGAAGCACCATATATTTT. It codes for CSARDRETPGSTIYF.

CDR3 nucleotides: TGTGCCATCAGTGAGTCCACACAGGGCGGCAATGAGCAGTTCTTC. The encoded protein is CAISESTQGGNEQFF. This sequence joins TRBV10-3 and TRBJ2-1, with a possible D match to TRBD1 (6 bases). Germline V CDR1 and CDR2: ENHRY, SYGVKD. CDR3 size: 15 residues. V was trimmed by 0 bases and J by 6 bases, leaving 12 bases between them.

The chain couples TRBV19 to TRBJ2-1; 13 bases fit TRBD2. This CDR3 comprises 18 residues. In germline, CDR1 is LNHDA, CDR2 SQIVND (reference sequence). After removal of 4 bases from V and 8 bases from J, the junction contained 14 bases not matched to a gene. The CDR3 protein is CASSTEGLAGTPGDEQFF. In DNA form, the CDR3 reads TGTGCCAGTAGTACCGAGGGACTAGCGGGGACTCCGGGGGATGAGCAGTTCTTC. The variable domain in full, with the rest retrieved from reference TRBV19 and TRBJ2-1, is DGGITQSPKYLFRKEGQNVTLSCEQNLNHDAMYWYRQDPGQGLRLIYYSQIVNDFQKGDIAEGYSVSREKKESFPLTVTSAQKNPTAFYLCASSTEGLAGTPGDEQFFGPGTRLTVL.

This clonotype was seen a handful of times. The genes are TRBV6-1 and TRBJ2-1, with 9 bases aligning to TRBD1. The V segment lost 1 base and the J segment 9 bases; nucleotides outside the gene matches: 7. Germline V gene data show CDR1 as MNHNS and CDR2 as SASEGT. The CDR3 extends over 15 amino acids. CDR3 nucleotides: TGTGCCAGCAGTGAAGGGGACAGGGCCCTCTCTGAGCAGTTCTTC. Translating it yields CASSEGDRALSEQFF.

Ten or more counts support this clonotype. This chain joins TRBV7-2 and TRBJ2-7; the match to TRBD1 covers 7 bases. V lost 8 bases to trimming and J lost 2 bases; unmatched junction nucleotides: 6. The germline CDR1 and CDR2 sequences are SGHTA and FQGNSA. CDR3 length: 13 amino acids. CDR3 coding DNA: TGTGCCAGCGGCCGGGACAGTACCTACGAGCAGTACTTC. Translated: CASGRDSTYEQYF.

V usage is TRBV6-1 and J usage is TRBJ1-4; possibly TRBD1 for D (6 bases). The ends were cut back, 6 bases at V and 5 bases at J, with 13 bases in the middle. The germline CDR1 and CDR2 sequences are MNHNS and SASEGT. The CDR3 loop spans 14 amino acids. CDR3 DNA sequence: TGTGCCAGCAGCCGAGGACAGAGAAATGAAAAACTGTTTTTT. Translating gives CASSRGQRNEKLFF.

The gene calls are TRBV10-3 and TRBJ2-7, with a possible D match to TRBD2 (6 bases). The germline V gene has CDR1 ENHRY and CDR2 SYGVKD. This CDR3 is 14 amino acids long. The germline V and J ends were trimmed by 0 bases and 8 bases, with 14 bases remaining between them. CDR3 protein: CAISESRLGDKQYF. CDR3 in DNA: TGTGCCATCAGTGAGTCGAGACTAGGCGATAAGCAGTACTTC.

The table lists this clonotype with a few counts. The V and J genes are TRBV20-1 and TRBJ2-7; the match to TRBD2 covers 12 bases. V shed 4 bases, J shed 5 bases, and the junction held 12 bases outside the gene matches. Germline V CDR1 and CDR2: DFQATT, SNEGSKA (reference sequence). CDR3 length: 16 residues. The CDR3 region is CSATVGTSGFRNEQYF. For the CDR3, the DNA is TGCAGTGCTACCGTCGGGACTAGCGGGTTTAGGAACGAGCAGTACTTC.

This clonotype appeared a few times. The rearrangement joins TRBV5-1 to TRBJ2-7; a possible D gene is TRBD1 (6 bases). The germline V and J ends were trimmed by 4 bases and 0 bases, with 17 bases remaining between them. The length of the CDR3 is 16 residues. Germline CDR1 reads SGHRS; CDR2 reads YFSETQ. The CDR3 is CASSALSGHRSYEQYF. The DNA for the CDR3 is TGCGCCAGCAGCGCCCTCTCGGGACACCGCTCCTACGAGCAGTACTTC.

There are a few counts of this clonotype. This chain uses TRBV6-1 with TRBJ2-4; D not resolved. Trimming took 1 base from V and 2 from J, leaving 12 bases between them. This CDR3 is 16 amino acids long. The germline CDR1 and CDR2 sequences are MNHNS and SASEGT. The CDR3 region is CASSEVRHPPKNIQYF. CDR3 in DNA: TGTGCCAGCAGTGAAGTTCGTCATCCCCCCAAAAACATTCAGTACTTC.

This clonotype was observed many times. V gene TRBV12-3 or TRBV12-4 combines with J gene TRBJ2-1; 10 nucleotides align to TRBD2. The CDR3 covers 13 residues. After removal of 10 bases from V and 9 bases from J, the junction contained 9 bases not matched to a gene. The CDR3 sequence: CATKAGGLGEQFF. The CDR3 nucleotides read TGTGCCACCAAAGCGGGGGGGTTGGGTGAGCAGTTCTTC.

This clonotype was counted a few times. The rearrangement joins TRBV6-5 to TRBJ2-7; 8 nucleotides agree with TRBD1. CDR3 length equals 14 residues. J lost 6 bases, V lost 6 bases, and 10 bases had no gene match. Looked up from germline, CDR1 is MNHEY and CDR2 is SVGAGI. In nucleotides, the CDR3 is TGTGCCAGCAGCTTACAGGGGGGTCATCTCGAGCAGTACTTC. This translates into CASSLQGGHLEQYF.

This clonotype was seen at least ten times. V usage is TRBV14 and J usage is TRBJ1-1; D not resolved. The CDR3 runs to 12 residues. Germline V gene sequence: CDR1 SGHDN, CDR2 FVKESK. Trimming took 3 bases from V and 8 from J, leaving 10 bases between them. The DNA for the CDR3 is TGTGCCAGCAGCCAGGGTGGAGGGGAAGCTTTCTTT. Translated, it gives CASSQGGGEAFF.

This clonotype was seen a handful of times. CDR3 in amino acids: CASSERGGNTGELFF. In nucleotides, the CDR3 is TGTGCCAGCAGTGAGAGGGGAGGGAACACCGGGGAGCTGTTTTTT. The chain joins TRBV6-1 to TRBJ2-2; perhaps TRBD2 as D (6 bases). V shed 3 bases and J shed 1 base, with 9 bases lying between them. Germline CDR1 reads MNHNS; CDR2 reads SASEGT. The CDR3 length is 15 residues.

In this sample, this clonotype turned up a few times. Just one base apart from a much larger clone, this may be a read error. The chain combines TRBV28 with TRBJ2-7; 9 nucleotides line up with TRBD2. CDR1 and CDR2 (germline): MDHEN, SYDVKM. V lost 5 bases to trimming and J lost 5 bases; unmatched junction nucleotides: 7. This CDR3 has 14 residues. Here the CDR3 DNA reads TGTGCCAGCAGTCCCGTAGCGGGAGAGAACGAGCAGTACTTC. It translates to CASSPVAGENEQYF.

This clonotype was detected only a few times. V and J are TRBV10-3 and TRBJ2-1; the match to TRBD2 covers 16 bases. The junction had 4 bases not matched to a gene; V was cut back by 6 bases and J by 2 bases. Germline CDR1 is ENHRY and CDR2 is SYGVKD. The CDR3 consists of 17 residues. CDR3 in DNA: TGTGCCATCAGGGGGGGGACTAGCGGGGGGGCCTACAATGAGCAGTTCTTC. Translation: CAIRGGTSGGAYNEQFF.

This clonotype was observed a handful of times. The chain links TRBV11-2 to TRBJ2-4; D is unresolved. The germline V and J ends were trimmed by 8 bases and 8 bases, with 16 bases remaining between them. Germline V lookup: CDR1 SGHAT, CDR2 FQNNGV. The CDR3 runs 13 residues. The CDR3 DNA sequence: TGTGCCAGCCGGGCCTTAAGGAGATACATTCAGTACTTC. Translated: CASRALRRYIQYF.

In regard to this clonotype: A read error may account for a junction end that differs from germline. The chain couples TRBV13 to TRBJ2-2; D is undetermined. Germline CDR1 PRHDT, CDR2 FYEKMQ (reference sequence). The CDR3 loop spans 13 amino acids. DNA of the CDR3: TGTGTCAGCAGCTATGGGTCGACCGGGGAGCTGTTTTTT. It specifies CVSSYGSTGELFF.

The chain combines TRBV6-2 or TRBV6-3 with TRBJ2-4; the D gene is possibly TRBD2 (6 bases). Germline V gene data show CDR1 as MNHEY and CDR2 as SVGEGT. V was shortened by 8 bases and J by 1 base, with 15 bases between the two germline ends. This CDR3 spans 15 amino acids. CDR3 bases: TGTGCCAGCCGGACGGGGGTCGATGCCAAAAACATTCAGTACTTC. It yields the protein CASRTGVDAKNIQYF.